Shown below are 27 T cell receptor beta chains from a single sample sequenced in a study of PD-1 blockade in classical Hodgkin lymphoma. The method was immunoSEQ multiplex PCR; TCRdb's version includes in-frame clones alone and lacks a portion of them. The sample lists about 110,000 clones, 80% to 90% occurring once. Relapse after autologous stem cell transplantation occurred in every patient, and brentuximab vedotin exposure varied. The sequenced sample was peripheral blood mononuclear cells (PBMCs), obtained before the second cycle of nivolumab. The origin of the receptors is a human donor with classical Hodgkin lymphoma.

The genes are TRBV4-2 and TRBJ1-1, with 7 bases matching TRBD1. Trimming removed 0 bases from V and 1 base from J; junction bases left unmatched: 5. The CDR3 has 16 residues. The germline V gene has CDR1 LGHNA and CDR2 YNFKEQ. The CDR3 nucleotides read TGTGCCAGCAGCCAAGAGCGGGGACAGCCGAACACTGAAGCTTTCTTT. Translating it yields CASSQERGQPNTEAFF.

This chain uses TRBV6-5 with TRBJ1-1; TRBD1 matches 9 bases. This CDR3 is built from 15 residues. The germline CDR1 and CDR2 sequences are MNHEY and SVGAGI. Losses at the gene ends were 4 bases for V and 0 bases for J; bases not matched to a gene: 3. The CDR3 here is CASSSRTGVNTEAFF. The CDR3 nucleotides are TGTGCCAGCAGTTCTAGGACAGGGGTGAACACTGAAGCTTTCTTT.

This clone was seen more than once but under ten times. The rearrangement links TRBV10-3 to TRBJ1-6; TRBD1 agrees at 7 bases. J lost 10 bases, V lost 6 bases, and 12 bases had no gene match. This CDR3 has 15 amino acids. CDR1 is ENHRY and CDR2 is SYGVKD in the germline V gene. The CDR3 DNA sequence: TGTGCCATCAGCCTTCAACAGGGGTCTGAATCACCCCTCCACTTT. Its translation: CAISLQQGSESPLHF.

CDR3 loop: CASSSLGSGFFLSTDTQYF. In DNA, the CDR3 is TGTGCCAGTAGTTCTCTGGGTAGCGGGTTCTTCCTTAGCACAGATACGCAGTATTTT. This chain links TRBV19 with TRBJ2-3; TRBD2 agrees at 7 bases. Looked up from germline, CDR1 is LNHDA and CDR2 is SQIVND (reference sequence). J lost 0 bases, V lost 5 bases, and 17 bases had no gene match. This CDR3 region has 19 residues.

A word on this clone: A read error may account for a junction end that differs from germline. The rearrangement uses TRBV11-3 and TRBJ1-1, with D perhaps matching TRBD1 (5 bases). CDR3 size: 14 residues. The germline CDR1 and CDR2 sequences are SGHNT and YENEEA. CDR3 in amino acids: CASSLDSMNTEAFF. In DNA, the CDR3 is TGTGCCAGCAGCCTAGACAGCATGAACACTGAAGCTTTCTTT.

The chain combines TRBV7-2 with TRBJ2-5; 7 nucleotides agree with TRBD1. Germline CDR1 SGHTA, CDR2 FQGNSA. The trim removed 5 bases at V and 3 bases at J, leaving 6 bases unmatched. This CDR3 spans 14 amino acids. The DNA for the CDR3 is TGTGCCAGCAGCCGACTGACAGGGAAAGAGACCCAGTACTTC. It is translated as CASSRLTGKETQYF.

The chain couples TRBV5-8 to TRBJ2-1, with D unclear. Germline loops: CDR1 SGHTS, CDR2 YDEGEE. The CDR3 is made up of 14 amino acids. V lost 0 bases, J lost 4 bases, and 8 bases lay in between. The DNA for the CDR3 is TGTGCCAGCAGCTTGGTGGGCCCGTACAATGAGCAGTTCTTC. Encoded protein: CASSLVGPYNEQFF.

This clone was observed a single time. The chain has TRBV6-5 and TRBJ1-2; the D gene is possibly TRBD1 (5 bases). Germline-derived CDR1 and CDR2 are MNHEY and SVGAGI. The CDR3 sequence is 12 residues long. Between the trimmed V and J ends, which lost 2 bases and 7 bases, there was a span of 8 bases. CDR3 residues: CASSYGGAGYTF. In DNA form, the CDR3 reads TGTGCCAGCAGTTACGGTGGGGCTGGCTACACCTTC.

The CDR3 nucleotides are TGTGCCAGCTCACCACCGGGAACGGCCTACGAGCAGTACTTC. Its translation: CASSPPGTAYEQYF. This chain joins TRBV18 and TRBJ2-7; D gene unclear. The germline V gene has CDR1 KGHSH and CDR2 LQKENI. Between the trimmed V and J ends, which lost 0 bases and 2 bases, there was a span of 8 bases. This CDR3 has 14 amino acids.

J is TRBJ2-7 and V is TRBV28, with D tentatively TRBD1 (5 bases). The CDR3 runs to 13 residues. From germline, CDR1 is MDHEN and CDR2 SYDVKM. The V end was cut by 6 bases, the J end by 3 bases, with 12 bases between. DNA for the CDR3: TGTGCCAGCAGGGGGCAGGGATTCTACGAGCAGTACTTC. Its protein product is CASRGQGFYEQYF.

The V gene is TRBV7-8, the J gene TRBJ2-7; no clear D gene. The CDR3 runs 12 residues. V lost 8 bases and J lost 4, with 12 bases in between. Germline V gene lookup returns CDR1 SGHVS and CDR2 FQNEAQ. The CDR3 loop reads CASSDPSYEQYF. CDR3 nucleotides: TGTGCCAGCTCCGACCCGAGTTACGAGCAGTACTTC.

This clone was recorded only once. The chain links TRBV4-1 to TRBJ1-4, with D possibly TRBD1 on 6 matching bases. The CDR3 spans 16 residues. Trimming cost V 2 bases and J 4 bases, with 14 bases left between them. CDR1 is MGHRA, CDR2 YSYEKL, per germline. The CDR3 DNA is TGCGCCAGCAGCCAACTGAGTGGACAGAATAATGAAAAACTGTTTTTT. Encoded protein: CASSQLSGQNNEKLFF.

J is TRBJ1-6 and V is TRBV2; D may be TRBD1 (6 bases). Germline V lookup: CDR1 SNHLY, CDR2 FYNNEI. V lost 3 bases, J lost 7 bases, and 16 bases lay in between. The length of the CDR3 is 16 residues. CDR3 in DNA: TGTGCCAGCAGTGACAGGGACATTATTCAGAATTCACCCCTCCACTTT. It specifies CASSDRDIIQNSPLHF.

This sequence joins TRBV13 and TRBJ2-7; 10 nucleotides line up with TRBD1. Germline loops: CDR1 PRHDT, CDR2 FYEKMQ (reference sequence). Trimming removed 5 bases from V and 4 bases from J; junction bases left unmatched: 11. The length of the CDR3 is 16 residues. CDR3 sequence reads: CASSPFRDRGRYEQYF. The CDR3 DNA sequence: TGTGCCAGCAGCCCGTTCCGGGACAGGGGAAGGTACGAGCAGTACTTC. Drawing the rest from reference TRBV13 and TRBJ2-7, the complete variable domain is AAGVIQSPRHLIKEKRETATLKCYPIPRHDTVYWYQQGPGQDPQFLISFYEKMQSDKGSIPDRFSAQQFSDYHSELNMSSLELGDSALYFCASSPFRDRGRYEQYFGPGTRLTVT.

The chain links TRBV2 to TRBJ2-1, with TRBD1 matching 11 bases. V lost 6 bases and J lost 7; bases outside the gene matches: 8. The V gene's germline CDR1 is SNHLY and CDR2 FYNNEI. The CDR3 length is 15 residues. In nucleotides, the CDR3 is TGTGCCAGCAGCTCAGGACAGGGGGCTGGGAATGAGCAGTTCTTC. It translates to CASSSGQGAGNEQFF.

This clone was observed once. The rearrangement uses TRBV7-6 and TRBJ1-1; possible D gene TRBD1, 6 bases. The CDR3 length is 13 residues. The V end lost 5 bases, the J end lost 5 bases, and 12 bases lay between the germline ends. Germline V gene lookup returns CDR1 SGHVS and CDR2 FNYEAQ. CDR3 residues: CASSQGLGTEAFF. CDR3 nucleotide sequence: TGTGCCAGCAGCCAGGGGTTGGGAACTGAAGCTTTCTTT.

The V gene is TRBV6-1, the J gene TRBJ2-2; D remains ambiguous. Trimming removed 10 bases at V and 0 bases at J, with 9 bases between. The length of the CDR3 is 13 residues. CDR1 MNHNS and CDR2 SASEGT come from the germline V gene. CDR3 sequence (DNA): TGTGCCACTATGGACCCGAACACCGGGGAGCTGTTTTTT. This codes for CATMDPNTGELFF.

CDR3 sequence (DNA): TGTGCCAGCAGTGAACTGACAGGTAGCTATGGCTACACCTTC. It is translated as CASSELTGSYGYTF. This chain joins TRBV6-1 and TRBJ1-2; tentative D call: TRBD1 (6 bases). The CDR3 length is 14 residues. In germline, CDR1 is MNHNS, CDR2 SASEGT. The V gene lost 2 bases and the J gene lost 4 bases, with 11 bases spanning the gap.

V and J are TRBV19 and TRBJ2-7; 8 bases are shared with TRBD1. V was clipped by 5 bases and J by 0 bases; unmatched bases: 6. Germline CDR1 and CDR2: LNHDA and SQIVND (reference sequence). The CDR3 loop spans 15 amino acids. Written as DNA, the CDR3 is TGTGCCAGTAGTCCCAGCCAGGGGGCCTCCTACGAGCAGTACTTC. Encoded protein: CASSPSQGASYEQYF.

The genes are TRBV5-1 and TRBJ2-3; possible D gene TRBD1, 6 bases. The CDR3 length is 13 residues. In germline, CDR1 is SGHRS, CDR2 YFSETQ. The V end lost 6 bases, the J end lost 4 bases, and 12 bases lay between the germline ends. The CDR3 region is CASKTGQADTQYF. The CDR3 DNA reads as TGCGCCAGCAAAACAGGGCAAGCAGATACGCAGTATTTT.

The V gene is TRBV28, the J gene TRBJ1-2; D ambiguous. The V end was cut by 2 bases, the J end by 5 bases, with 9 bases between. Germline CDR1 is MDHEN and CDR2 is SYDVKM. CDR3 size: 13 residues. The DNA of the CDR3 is TGTGCCAGCAGTTTAAAAGGGATGTATGGCTACACCTTC. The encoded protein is CASSLKGMYGYTF.

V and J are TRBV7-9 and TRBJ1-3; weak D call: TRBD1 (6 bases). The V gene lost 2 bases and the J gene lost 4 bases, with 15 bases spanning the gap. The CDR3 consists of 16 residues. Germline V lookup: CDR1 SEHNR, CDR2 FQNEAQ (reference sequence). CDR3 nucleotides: TGTGCCAGCAGCTTATCCGGACAGCCGCTCGGAAACACCATATATTTT. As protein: CASSLSGQPLGNTIYF.

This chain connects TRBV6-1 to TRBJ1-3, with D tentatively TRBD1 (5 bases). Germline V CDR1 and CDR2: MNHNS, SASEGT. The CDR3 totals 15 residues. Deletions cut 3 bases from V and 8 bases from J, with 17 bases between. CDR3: CASSEPSGRADTIYF. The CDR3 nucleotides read TGTGCCAGCAGTGAGCCTTCAGGGAGGGCGGACACCATATATTTT.

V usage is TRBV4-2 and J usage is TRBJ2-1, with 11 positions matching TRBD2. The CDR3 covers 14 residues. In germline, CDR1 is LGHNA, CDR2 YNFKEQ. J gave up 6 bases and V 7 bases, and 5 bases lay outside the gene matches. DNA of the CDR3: TGTGCCAGCACGACTAGCGGGACCGTCAATGAGCAGTTCTTC. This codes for CASTTSGTVNEQFF.

CDR3 region: CASSVEGGLNSPLHF. CDR3 nucleotides: TGTGCCAGCAGCGTAGAAGGGGGACTGAATTCACCCCTCCACTTT. The chain carries TRBV9 and TRBJ1-6, with D tentatively TRBD1 (6 bases). With 0 bases removed from V and 7 bases from J, the gap between germline ends came to 11 bases. CDR3 length: 15 residues. Germline V gene lookup returns CDR1 SGDLS and CDR2 YYNGEE. Drawing the rest from reference TRBV9 and TRBJ1-6, the complete variable domain is DSGVTQTPKHLITATGQRVTLRCSPRSGDLSVYWYQQSLDQGLQFLIQYYNGEERAKGNILERFSAQQFPDLHSELNLSSLELGDSALYFCASSVEGGLNSPLHFGNGTRLTVT.

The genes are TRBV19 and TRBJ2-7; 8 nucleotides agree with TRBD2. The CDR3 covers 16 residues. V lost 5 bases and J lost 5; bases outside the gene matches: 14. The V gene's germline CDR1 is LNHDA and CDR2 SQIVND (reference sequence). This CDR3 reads CASSDRLSGRSHEQYF. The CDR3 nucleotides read TGTGCCAGTAGTGACCGGCTGAGCGGGAGATCCCACGAGCAGTACTTC.

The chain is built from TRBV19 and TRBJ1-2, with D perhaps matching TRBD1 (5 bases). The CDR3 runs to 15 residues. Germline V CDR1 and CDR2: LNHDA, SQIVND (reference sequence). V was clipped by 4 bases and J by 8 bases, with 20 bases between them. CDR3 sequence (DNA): TGTGCCAGTAGTACCTATGACACGGGGGTACGGGGCTACACCTTC. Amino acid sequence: CASSTYDTGVRGYTF.